The entry below gives a single T cell receptor (beta chain) sequence along with its context. Its antigen is unknown. The sample belongs to a study of OX40 agonist ivuxolimab in advanced cancers. Study-level information: Dosing consisted of intravenous ivuxolimab at 0.01 to 10 mg/kg every 2 weeks.

TCRdb's table, derived via immunoSEQ multiplex PCR, lists solely in-frame clones and lacks some. The table lists about 120,000 clones, 85% to 90% of them singletons. The germline V gene has CDR1 SGDLS and CDR2 YYNGEE. The V and J ends lost 5 bases and 3 bases respectively, with 17 bases between them. The CDR3 is 16 amino acids. General study findings and limits: Clones of CD4+ and CD8+ blood T cells grew by week 6 at doses of 0.1 to 3.0 mg/kg. Expanded peripheral T cell antigen specificity was not determined. Normalized T-cell clonal expansion was also low in a subset of nonresponders.

The chain recombines TRBV9 with TRBJ2-2; D possibly uses TRBD1 or TRBD2 (6 bases each). The TCR comes from an adult with an advanced solid tumor such as melanoma, head and neck, liver or kidney cancer. The input for sequencing was CD4+ or CD8+ T cells sorted from blood, taken in a trial of the OX40 agonist ivuxolimab. Here the CDR3 reads CASRLSGAPYTGELFF. DNA for the CDR3: TGTGCCAGCAGACTTTCGGGGGCGCCCTACACCGGGGAGCTGTTTTTT.